The following is a T cell receptor (beta chain) sequence with its context. Germline V gene data show CDR1 as LNHDA and CDR2 as SQIVND (reference sequence). This CDR3 contains 14 residues. Trimming removed 5 bases at V and 4 bases at J, with 13 bases between. Measured with immunoSEQ multiplex PCR; TCRdb has only the in-frame clones, and not every one. The data contain 600,000 to 750,000 clones, about two thirds of them singletons. The data originate from a study of shared clonotypes between healthy human individuals. Sequenced: memory CD4+ T cells sorted from blood. Subset meaning: CD45RA-negative fraction. This receptor was taken from a woman in her twenties or thirties in good health. This rearrangement joins TRBV19 to TRBJ2-3; D is unclear. CDR3 loop: CASSLPAAPDTQYF. The CDR3, as DNA: TGTGCCAGTAGTCTTCCCGCGGCCCCAGATACGCAGTATTTT.